This T cell receptor beta chain was sequenced during a study of cytomegalovirus exposure and HLA in healthy donors. The CDR3 is made up of 18 amino acids. Per the germline V gene, CDR1 is SGHVS and CDR2 is FNYEAQ. The ends were cut back, 1 base at V and 0 bases at J, with 16 bases in the middle. This clone was seen just once. As yet, its antigen is unknown. Primers included in the PCR were 60 Vbeta and 13 Jbeta primers. Using immunoSEQ multiplex PCR, the repertoire was profiled, and TCRdb retains in-frame clones only, with some absent. The sample has some 160,000 clones, approximately 80% seen once. Overall study findings and caveats: Compared with the roughly 700-donor mean, an Asian-associated ancestry cluster reportedly had fewer N-insertions, according to a later analysis. Rare TCR sequences dominated, though some public TCRs recurred in many donors. Rates of TCR association differed by HLA locus in a later analysis, with DRB1 highest and HLA-C lowest.

V gene TRBV7-6 combines with J gene TRBJ1-3, with D maybe TRBD1 (5 bases). Input material: PBMCs. The clonotype originates from a woman between 18 and 30 years old in good health and CMV-seronegative. The CDR3 protein is CASSLGWRQSSSGNTIYF. In DNA form, the CDR3 reads TGTGCCAGCAGCTTAGGGTGGAGACAGTCTAGCTCTGGAAACACCATATATTTT.